This T cell receptor beta chain was profiled in a study of T cells expressing NK-cell markers. Study summary: The TCR beta repertoires originated in sorted CD3+CD56+NKG2C+, CD3+CD56+NKG2C- and CD3+CD56-NKG2C+ T cells. Study-level points and caveats: HCMV specificity of the expanded NKG2C+ T cell clones stayed unclear. Also leading the CD3+CD56-NKG2C+ fraction in a handful of donors were these clonotypes.

As for this clonotype: Its antigen remains unidentified.

There are 12 residues in the CDR3. In germline, CDR1 is SQVTM, CDR2 ANQGSEA. cDNA encoding TCR beta was synthesized via 5'RACE template switching incorporating UMIs. TCRdb re-called the 5' RACE reads; one entry per CDR3 protein, DNA not given. In total, the table holds about 550,000 distinct CDR3 sequences. The V and J genes are TRBV29-1 and TRBJ2-1. The sequencing sample was made of blood T cells: a sorted CD56 or NKG2C T cell subset, CD4+ or CD8+ T cells, or bulk PBMC T cells (not recorded which). The TCR originated in a man between 18 and 29 years old in good health. The CDR3 region is CSVSSSWDEQFF.